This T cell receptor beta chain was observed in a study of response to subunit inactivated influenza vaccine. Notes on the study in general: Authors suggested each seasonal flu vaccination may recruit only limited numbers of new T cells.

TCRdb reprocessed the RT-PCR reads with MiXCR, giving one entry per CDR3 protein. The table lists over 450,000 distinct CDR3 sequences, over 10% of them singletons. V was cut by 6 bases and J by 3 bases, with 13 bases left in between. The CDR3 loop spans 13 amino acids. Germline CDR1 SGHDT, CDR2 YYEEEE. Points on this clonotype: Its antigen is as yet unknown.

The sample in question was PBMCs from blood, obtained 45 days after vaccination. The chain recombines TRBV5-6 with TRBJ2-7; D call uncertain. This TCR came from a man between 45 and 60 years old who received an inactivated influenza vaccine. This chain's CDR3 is CASTSGNYYEQYF. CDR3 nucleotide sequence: TGTGCCAGCACCTCGGGCAATTACTACGAGCAGTACTTC.